The TCR beta chain under discussion was sequenced for a study of siplizumab effects on memory and regulatory T cells. Study conclusions and caveats: The mean Treg-derived percentage of mappable alloreactive CD4+ clones was 55% to 80% with siplizumab compared with 26.9% in controls. Tracing alloreactive clones into unstimulated subsets worked for only a minor fraction of them. Some alloreactive sequences were traceable to unstimulated CD4+ memory cells, and siplizumab significantly reduced them. No naive or memory phenotype could be assigned to roughly 75-97% of proliferating clones.

As for this clone: Its specificity is not known.

The protocol was immunoSEQ multiplex PCR, while the TCRdb copy is restricted to in-frame clones and leaves out a portion. The sample records under 100,000 clones, about 93% being singletons. The germline CDR1 and CDR2 sequences are SGHAT and FQNNGV. The CDR3 contains 16 residues. V lost 0 bases and J 4 bases, leaving 15 bases between the germline ends. This TCR came from a human donor in good health. The chain joins TRBV11-2 to TRBJ1-1; D not certain. Material for sequencing was non-Treg CD4+ T cells sorted from blood. In DNA, the CDR3 is TGTGCCAGCAGCTTAGAGATTTTTTCGGACGGCACTGAAGCTTTCTTT. As protein: CASSLEIFSDGTEAFF.